Sequencing of this T cell receptor beta chain was carried out in a study of blood T cell repertoires in COVID-19. Study-level information: Whether acute or convalescent, the COVID-19 samples came from the United States, Italy and Spain.

V dropped 2 bases and J dropped 7 bases, with 12 bases sitting between them. The CDR3 spans 13 residues. Germline CDR1 and CDR2: SGHRS and YFSETQ. The study drew participants aged about 18 to 90 years from 20 to 30 US areas. The study assigned cohorts using participant-reported clinical history. Measured with immunoSEQ multiplex PCR; TCRdb has only the in-frame clones, and not every one. Among fewer than 250,000 clones listed, roughly 90% were seen once. Sequenced material: PBMCs or T cells enriched from blood (not recorded which). The rearrangement uses TRBV5-1 and TRBJ1-2; D might be TRBD1 (6 bases). The TCR originated in a woman under 40 with acute COVID-19. CDR3 protein: CASSLMGQVGYTF. CDR3 nucleotides: TGCGCCAGCAGCTTAATGGGACAAGTTGGCTACACCTTC.